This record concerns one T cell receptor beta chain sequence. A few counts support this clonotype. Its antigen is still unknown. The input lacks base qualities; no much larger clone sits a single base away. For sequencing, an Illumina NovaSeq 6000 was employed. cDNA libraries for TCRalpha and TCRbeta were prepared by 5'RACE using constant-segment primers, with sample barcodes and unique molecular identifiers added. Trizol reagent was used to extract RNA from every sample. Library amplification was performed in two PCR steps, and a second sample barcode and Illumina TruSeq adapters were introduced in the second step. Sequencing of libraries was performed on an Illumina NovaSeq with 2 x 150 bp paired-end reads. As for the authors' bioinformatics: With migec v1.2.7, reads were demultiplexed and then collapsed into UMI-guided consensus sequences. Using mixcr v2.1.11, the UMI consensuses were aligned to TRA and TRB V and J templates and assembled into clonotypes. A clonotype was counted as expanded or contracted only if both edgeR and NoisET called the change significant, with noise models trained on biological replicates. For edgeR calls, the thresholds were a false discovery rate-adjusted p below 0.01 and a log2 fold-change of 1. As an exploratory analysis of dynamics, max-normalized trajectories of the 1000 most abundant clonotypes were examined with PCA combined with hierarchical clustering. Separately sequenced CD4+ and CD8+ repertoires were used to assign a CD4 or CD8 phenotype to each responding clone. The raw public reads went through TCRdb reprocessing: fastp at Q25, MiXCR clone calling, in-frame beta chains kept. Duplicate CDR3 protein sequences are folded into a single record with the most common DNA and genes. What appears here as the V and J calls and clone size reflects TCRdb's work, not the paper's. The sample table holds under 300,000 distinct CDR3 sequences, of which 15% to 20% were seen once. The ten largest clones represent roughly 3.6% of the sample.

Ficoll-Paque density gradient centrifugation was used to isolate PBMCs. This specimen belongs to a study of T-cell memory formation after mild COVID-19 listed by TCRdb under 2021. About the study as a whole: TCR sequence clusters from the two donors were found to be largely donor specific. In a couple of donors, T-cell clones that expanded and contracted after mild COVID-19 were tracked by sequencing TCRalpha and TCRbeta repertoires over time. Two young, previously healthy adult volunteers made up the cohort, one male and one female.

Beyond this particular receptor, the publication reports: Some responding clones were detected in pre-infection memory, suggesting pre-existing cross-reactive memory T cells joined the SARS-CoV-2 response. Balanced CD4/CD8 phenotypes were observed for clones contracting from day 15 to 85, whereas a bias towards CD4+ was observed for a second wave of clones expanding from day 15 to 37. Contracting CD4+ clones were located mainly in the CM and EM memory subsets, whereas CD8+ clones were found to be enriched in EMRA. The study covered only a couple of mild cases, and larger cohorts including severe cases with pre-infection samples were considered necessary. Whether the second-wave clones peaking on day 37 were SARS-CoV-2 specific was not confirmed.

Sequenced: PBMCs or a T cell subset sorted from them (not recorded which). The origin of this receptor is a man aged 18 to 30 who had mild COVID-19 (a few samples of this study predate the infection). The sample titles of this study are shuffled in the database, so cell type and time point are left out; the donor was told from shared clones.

Read as DNA, the sequence is TGCGCCAGCAGCACACAAGATACGCAGTATTTT. This translates into CASSTQDTQYF. Here the chain combines TRBV5-1 and TRBJ2-3; no D gene is confidently identified. The CDR3 has 11 amino acids, counting the end cysteine and phenylalanine. The kept DNA is CDR3 alone, 33 bases in frame from the first base. Deletion took 4 bases off V and 5 bases off J, with a span of 5 bases between the germline ends. According to the germline V gene, CDR1 reads SGHRS and CDR2 reads YFSETQ.